This T cell receptor beta chain was identified during a study of blood T cell repertoires in COVID-19. Study information: The origin of the acute and convalescent COVID-19 samples was the United States, Italy and Spain.

The table came from immunoSEQ multiplex PCR; TCRdb's copy has only in-frame clones and leaves some out. Of fewer than 300,000 clones in the sample, around 82% were seen once. While infection was still active, Seattle patients were enrolled and then followed longitudinally. Sequencing used peripheral blood. The sequence was obtained from a human donor with COVID-19, enrolled during active disease. The donor label of this sample is uncertain.

The CDR3, as DNA: TGTGCCAGCAGCTTGCGGCGGGTAGAAAATGGCTACACCTTC. Translating gives CASSLRRVENGYTF. The chain links TRBV11-1 to TRBJ1-2; D unresolved. CDR3 length: 14 amino acids. The germline V gene has CDR1 SGHAT and CDR2 FQDESV (reference sequence). Deletions cut 3 bases from V and 6 bases from J, with 14 bases between.